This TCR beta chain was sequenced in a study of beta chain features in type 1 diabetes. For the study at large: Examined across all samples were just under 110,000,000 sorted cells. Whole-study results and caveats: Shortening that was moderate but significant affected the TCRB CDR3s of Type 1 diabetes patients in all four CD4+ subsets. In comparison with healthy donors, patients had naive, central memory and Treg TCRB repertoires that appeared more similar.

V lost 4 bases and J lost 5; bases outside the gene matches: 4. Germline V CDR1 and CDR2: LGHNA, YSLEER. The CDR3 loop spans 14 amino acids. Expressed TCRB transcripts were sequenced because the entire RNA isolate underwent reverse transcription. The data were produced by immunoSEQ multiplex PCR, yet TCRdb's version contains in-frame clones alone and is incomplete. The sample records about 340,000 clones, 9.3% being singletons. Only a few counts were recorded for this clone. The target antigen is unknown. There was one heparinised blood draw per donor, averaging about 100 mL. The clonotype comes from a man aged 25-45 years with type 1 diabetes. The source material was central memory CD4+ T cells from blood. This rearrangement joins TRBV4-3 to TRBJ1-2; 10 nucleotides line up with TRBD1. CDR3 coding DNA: TGCGCCAGCAGCCGCGAGGGACAGGGGTATGGCTACACCTTC. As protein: CASSREGQGYGYTF.